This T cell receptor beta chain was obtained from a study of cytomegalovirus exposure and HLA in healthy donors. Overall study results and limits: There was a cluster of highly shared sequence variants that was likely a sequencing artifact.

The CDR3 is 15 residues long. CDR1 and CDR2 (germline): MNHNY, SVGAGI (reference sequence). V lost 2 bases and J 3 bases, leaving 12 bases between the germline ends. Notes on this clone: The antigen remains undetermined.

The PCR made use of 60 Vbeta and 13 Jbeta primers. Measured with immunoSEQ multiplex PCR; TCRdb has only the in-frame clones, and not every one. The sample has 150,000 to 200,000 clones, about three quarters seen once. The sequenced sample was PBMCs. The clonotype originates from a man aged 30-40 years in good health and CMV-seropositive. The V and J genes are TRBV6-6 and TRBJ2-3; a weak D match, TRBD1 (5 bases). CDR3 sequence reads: CASSYIGRATDTQYF. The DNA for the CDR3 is TGTGCCAGCAGTTACATCGGCAGGGCGACAGATACGCAGTATTTT.